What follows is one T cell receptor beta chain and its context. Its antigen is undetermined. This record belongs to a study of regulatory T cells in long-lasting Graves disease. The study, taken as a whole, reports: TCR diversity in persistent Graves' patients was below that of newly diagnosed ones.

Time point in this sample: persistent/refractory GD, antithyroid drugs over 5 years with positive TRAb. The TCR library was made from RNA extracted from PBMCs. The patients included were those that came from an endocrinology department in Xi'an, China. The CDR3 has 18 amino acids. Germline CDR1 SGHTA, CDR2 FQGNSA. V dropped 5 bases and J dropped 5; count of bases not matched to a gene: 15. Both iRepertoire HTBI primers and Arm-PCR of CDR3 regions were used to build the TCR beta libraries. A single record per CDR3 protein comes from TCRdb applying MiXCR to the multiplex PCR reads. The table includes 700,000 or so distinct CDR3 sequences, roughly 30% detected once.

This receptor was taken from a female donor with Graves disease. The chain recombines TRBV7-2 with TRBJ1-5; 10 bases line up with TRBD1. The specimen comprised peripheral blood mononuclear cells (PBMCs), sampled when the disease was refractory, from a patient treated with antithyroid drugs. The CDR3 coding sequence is TGTGCCAGCAGCGCACCCCGGGACAGGGGTCAGGTAGATCAGCCCCAGCATTTT. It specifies CASSAPRDRGQVDQPQHF.